The 13 T cell receptor beta chains below come from one sample, sequenced in a study of blood T cell repertoires in COVID-19. Here immunoSEQ multiplex PCR was the method, and the copy in TCRdb shows in-frame clones only, minus some. The data contain 65,000 to 85,000 clones, roughly 89% of them singletons. Material for sequencing was peripheral blood. The receptors stem from a middle-aged man with active COVID-19.

This sequence joins TRBV5-6 and TRBJ1-6, with D uncertain. The CDR3 is 15 residues long. The V end was cut by 0 bases, the J end by 7 bases, with 11 bases between. Germline V gives CDR1 SGHDT, CDR2 YYEEEE. The CDR3 loop reads CASSLGNRQNSPLHF. The DNA of the CDR3 is TGTGCCAGCAGCTTGGGGAACAGACAAAATTCACCCCTCCACTTT.

The chain couples TRBV3-1 (or the pseudogene TRBV3-2) to TRBJ2-7, with TRBD2 as a possible D gene (6 bases). The CDR3 loop spans 13 amino acids. Trimming stripped 4 bases from V and 2 bases from J, with 9 bases between. Germline V gene lookup returns CDR1 LGHDT and CDR2 YNNKEL (reference sequence). CDR3 DNA sequence: TGTGCCAGCAGCCGGACTACCACCTACGAGCAGTACTTC. It translates to CASSRTTTYEQYF.

The rearrangement links TRBV4-3 to TRBJ1-4; TRBD1 might be the D (5 bases). CDR3 length: 15 residues. Per germline, CDR1 LGHNA and CDR2 YSLEER. The V end was cut by 0 bases, the J end by 6 bases, with 11 bases between. In DNA form, the CDR3 reads TGCGCCAGCAGCCAAGAACGGAGGGGAGATGAAAAACTGTTTTTT. It translates to CASSQERRGDEKLFF.

This clone was observed a handful of times. This chain uses TRBV6-4 with TRBJ1-4; tentative D call: TRBD1 (5 bases). V lost 10 bases to trimming and J lost 0 bases, with 21 bases between them. This CDR3 is built from 17 residues. Germline V lookup: CDR1 MRHNA, CDR2 SNTAGT. As DNA, the CDR3 is TGTGCCATCCAATGGGCGGGGACGGCTTCAACTAATGAAAAACTGTTTTTT. Its translation is CAIQWAGTASTNEKLFF.

This CDR3 reads CASSWGFGNTIYF. In DNA form, the CDR3 reads TGTGCCAGCAGCTGGGGCTTTGGAAACACCATATATTTT. This chain uses TRBV7-9 with TRBJ1-3; TRBD1 might be the D (5 bases). Germline V gene sequence: CDR1 SEHNR, CDR2 FQNEAQ (reference sequence). This CDR3 contains 13 residues. Trimming stripped 4 bases from V and 3 bases from J, with 7 bases between.

The gene calls are TRBV7-8 and TRBJ1-4; D may be TRBD1 (6 bases). The CDR3 has 15 residues. The V gene lost 2 bases and the J gene lost 3 bases, with 10 bases spanning the gap. Looked up from germline, CDR1 is SGHVS and CDR2 is FQNEAQ. The CDR3 nucleotides are TGTGCCAGCAGCTTACAGGGGTTACCTAATGAAAAACTGTTTTTT. Protein: CASSLQGLPNEKLFF. The complete variable domain, with remaining parts taken from reference TRBV7-8 and TRBJ1-4, reads GAGVSQSPRYKVAKRGQDVALRCDPISGHVSLFWYQQALGQGPEFLTYFQNEAQLDKSGLPSDRFFAERPEGSVSTLKIQRTQQEDSAVYLCASSLQGLPNEKLFFGSGTQLSVL.

This clone turned up a few times. Written as DNA, the CDR3 is TGTGCCAGCAGTCGCGCCGGGGACTATGGCTACACCTTC. Amino acids: CASSRAGDYGYTF. This chain uses TRBV6-5 with TRBJ1-2, with D unclear. In germline, CDR1 is MNHEY, CDR2 SVGAGI. CDR3 length: 13 residues. The germline V and J ends were trimmed by 5 bases and 3 bases, with 10 bases remaining between them.

The rearrangement joins TRBV27 to TRBJ1-5; tentative D call: TRBD1 (5 bases). CDR1 and CDR2 (germline): MNHEY, SMNVEV (reference sequence). This CDR3 has 13 amino acids. Trimming stripped 3 bases from V and 6 bases from J, with 9 bases between. The CDR3 sequence is CASSFGGGQPQHF. The CDR3 region has the DNA TGTGCCAGCAGTTTTGGGGGAGGTCAGCCCCAGCATTTT.

The genes are TRBV2 and TRBJ1-3; a possible D gene is TRBD1 (5 bases). Per the germline V gene, CDR1 is SNHLY and CDR2 is FYNNEI. V lost 6 bases, J lost 0 bases, and 12 bases lay in between. This CDR3 contains 15 residues. The CDR3 region is CASSETDHSGNTIYF. As DNA, the CDR3 is TGTGCCAGCAGCGAGACAGACCACTCTGGAAACACCATATATTTT.

The J gene is TRBJ1-4, the V gene TRBV2, with 7 bases lining up with TRBD1. The V segment lost 6 bases and the J segment 0 bases; nucleotides outside the gene matches: 4. From germline, CDR1 is SNHLY and CDR2 FYNNEI. This CDR3 is built from 15 residues. CDR3 in DNA: TGTGCCAGCAGAGGACAGGCTGCAACTAATGAAAAACTGTTTTTT. It codes for CASRGQAATNEKLFF.

In this sample, this clone turned up once. The V call is TRBV5-5, the J call TRBJ2-7; 11 positions agree with TRBD2. Unmatched junction bases numbered 2, after V lost 1 base and J lost 2 bases. Germline CDR1 is SGHKS and CDR2 is YYEKEE (reference sequence). This CDR3 has 15 amino acids. The DNA for the CDR3 is TGTGCCAGCAGCTTGCCTAGCGGGGGGCCCTACGAGCAGTACTTC. Amino acids: CASSLPSGGPYEQYF.

This clone was counted only a few times. The chain uses TRBV6-5 and TRBJ1-6; D may be TRBD1 (5 bases). Germline CDR1 and CDR2: MNHEY and SVGAGI. CDR3 length: 16 residues. V was cut by 0 bases and J by 8 bases, with 14 bases left in between. CDR3 residues: CASSYSIGLGDSPLHF. The CDR3 DNA reads TGTGCCAGCAGTTACTCGATCGGTCTAGGGGATTCACCCCTCCACTTT.

This clone is a singleton in its sample. CDR3 nucleotides: TGTGCCAGTACCACTTTGACAGGGAACAATCAGCCCCAGCATTTT. Translating it yields CASTTLTGNNQPQHF. The V and J genes are TRBV19 and TRBJ1-5, with 7 bases matching TRBD1. There are 15 residues in the CDR3. Germline-derived CDR1 and CDR2 are LNHDA and SQIVND (reference sequence). V lost 7 bases, J lost 3 bases, and 9 bases stayed unmatched.